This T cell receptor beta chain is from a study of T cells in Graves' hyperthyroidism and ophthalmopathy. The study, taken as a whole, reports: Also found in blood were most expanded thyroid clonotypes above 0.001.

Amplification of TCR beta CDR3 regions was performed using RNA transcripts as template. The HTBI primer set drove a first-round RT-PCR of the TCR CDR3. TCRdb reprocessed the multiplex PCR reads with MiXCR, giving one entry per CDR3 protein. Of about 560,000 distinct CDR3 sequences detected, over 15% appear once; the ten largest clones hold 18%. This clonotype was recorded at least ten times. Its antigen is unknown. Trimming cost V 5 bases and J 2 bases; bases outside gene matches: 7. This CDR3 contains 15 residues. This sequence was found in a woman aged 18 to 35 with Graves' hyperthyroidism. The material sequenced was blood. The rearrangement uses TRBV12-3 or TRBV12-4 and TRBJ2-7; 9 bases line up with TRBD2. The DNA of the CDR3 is TGTGCCAGCAGTAATGAAGTAGCGGGAGCCTACGAGCAGTACTTC. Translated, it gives CASSNEVAGAYEQYF.